Below are 8 T cell receptor beta chains sequenced from a single sample in a study of radiation and T cells in renal cell carcinoma. Time point here: blood 2 weeks post-SBRT. The treatment is: 15 Gy SBRT to primary tumor, nephrectomy 4 weeks later. The table came from immunoSEQ multiplex PCR; TCRdb's copy has only in-frame clones and leaves some out. The sample records under 150,000 clones, roughly four fifths being singletons. This material consisted of blood, taken from a patient whose treatment included radiotherapy and nephrectomy. These receptors all stem from a woman in her fifties or sixties with renal cell carcinoma.

The rearrangement links TRBV2 to TRBJ2-5, with a tentative D call TRBD1 (6 bases). CDR3 length: 16 amino acids. The V end lost 6 bases, the J end lost 4 bases, and 21 bases lay between the germline ends. Germline V gene sequence: CDR1 SNHLY, CDR2 FYNNEI. The CDR3 protein is CASRGARGGSRETQYF. CDR3 in DNA: TGTGCCAGCAGGGGGGCCAGAGGGGGAAGTCGAGAGACCCAGTACTTC.

The rearrangement joins TRBV2 to TRBJ2-5; no clear D. The CDR3 is 13 residues long. Trimming stripped 7 bases from V and 0 bases from J, with 9 bases between. Per germline, CDR1 SNHLY and CDR2 FYNNEI. The CDR3 protein is CASTPFDQETQYF. For the CDR3, the DNA is TGTGCCAGCACTCCCTTCGACCAAGAGACCCAGTACTTC. The full variable domain, with the rest looked up from reference TRBV2 and TRBJ2-5, is EPEVTQTPSHQVTQMGQEVILRCVPISNHLYFYWYRQILGQKVEFLVSFYNNEISEKSEIFDDQFSVERPDGSNFTLKIRSTKLEDSAMYFCASTPFDQETQYFGPGTRLLVL.

The J gene is TRBJ1-1, the V gene TRBV27, with D perhaps matching TRBD1 (6 bases). Germline CDR1 reads MNHEY; CDR2 reads SMNVEV (reference sequence). CDR3 length: 14 residues. The V end lost 7 bases, the J end lost 4 bases, and 16 bases lay between the germline ends. The CDR3 coding sequence is TGTGCCAGCACCGCGGGGGCAGGAATCACTGAAGCTTTCTTT. Translated: CASTAGAGITEAFF.

The chain couples TRBV9 to TRBJ1-3; D gene ambiguous. The V end was cut by 4 bases, the J end by 4 bases, with 15 bases between. Germline V gives CDR1 SGDLS, CDR2 YYNGEE. The CDR3 contains 15 residues. The CDR3 spells CASSPEEGVGNTIYF. CDR3 DNA: TGTGCCAGCAGCCCCGAGGAGGGAGTGGGAAACACCATATATTTT.

V and J are TRBV7-8 and TRBJ2-3; 9 bases align to TRBD2. With 5 bases clipped from V and 0 bases from J, the junction kept 12 bases outside the gene matches. CDR3 length: 18 amino acids. Germline V gene sequence: CDR1 SGHVS, CDR2 FQNEAQ. The CDR3 nucleotides are TGTGCCAGCAGCCATATCGGTGGGCGGGAGGGAAGCACAGATACGCAGTATTTT. Its translation: CASSHIGGREGSTDTQYF. Combining the CDR3 with reference TRBV7-8 and TRBJ2-3 gives the whole variable domain GAGVSQSPRYKVAKRGQDVALRCDPISGHVSLFWYQQALGQGPEFLTYFQNEAQLDKSGLPSDRFFAERPEGSVSTLKIQRTQQEDSAVYLCASSHIGGREGSTDTQYFGPGTRLTVL.

The chain uses TRBV6-5 and TRBJ2-7; D unresolved. The V gene lost 0 bases and the J gene lost 2 bases, with 11 bases spanning the gap. Germline loops: CDR1 MNHEY, CDR2 SVGAGI. The length of the CDR3 is 15 residues. The CDR3 loop is CASSYSGRSTYEQYF. CDR3 DNA sequence: TGTGCCAGCAGTTACTCGGGTCGGTCTACCTACGAGCAGTACTTC.

The rearrangement joins TRBV6-6 to TRBJ1-1, with D uncertain. This CDR3 contains 11 residues. Germline assignment: CDR1 MNHNY and CDR2 SVGAGI (reference sequence). Trimming stripped 4 bases from V and 13 bases from J, with 13 bases between. DNA for the CDR3: TGTGCCAGCAGTTTGGGTGAACGGGATTTCTTT. This encodes CASSLGERDFF.

The rearrangement joins TRBV9 to TRBJ2-1, with D perhaps TRBD1 (6 bases). From germline, CDR1 is SGDLS and CDR2 YYNGEE. V was pared by 1 base and J by 0 bases, with 8 bases between. The CDR3 sequence is 15 residues long. CDR3 sequence: CASSVRTVSYNEQFF. The CDR3 coding sequence is TGTGCCAGCAGCGTAAGGACAGTCTCCTACAATGAGCAGTTCTTC.